This T cell receptor (beta chain) comes out of a study of spatial heterogeneity in lung cancer. Background on the study: Sequencing consistently turned up more beta-chain sequences than alpha-chain sequences. Raw sequencing reads included, on average, more than 9.5 appearances of each unique TCR and UMI combination. Study results and caveats: Expanded tumor TCRs that were ubiquitous appeared in blood more at resection than follow-up.

Via MiXCR, TCRdb re-called the 5' RACE reads, giving one row per CDR3 protein. The sample carries over 12,000 distinct CDR3 sequences, 9.5% to 13% recorded once. Unmatched junction bases numbered 8, after V lost 4 bases and J lost 6 bases. This CDR3 has 15 residues. The germline V gene encodes CDR1 SGHTA and CDR2 FQGTGA. The time point is: sample taken at primary tumor resection. The study sequenced unsorted whole RNA from tumor, nontumor lung or frozen PBMC. Patients with untreated early-stage non-small cell lung cancer, numbering roughly 69, were the donors. This clonotype appeared many times. Its target is unknown.

The sequence was collected from a male donor with early-stage non-small cell lung cancer. Sequencing used PBMCs, obtained at surgery. The V gene is TRBV7-3, the J gene TRBJ2-1; 8 bases agree with TRBD2. For the CDR3, the DNA is TGTGCCAGCAGCTCCGGACTAGCCGGTTCCAATGAGCAGTTCTTC. Translation gives CASSSGLAGSNEQFF.